This T cell receptor beta chain was profiled in a study of cytomegalovirus exposure and HLA in healthy donors. Germline V gene data show CDR1 as SGHVS and CDR2 as FNYEAQ. The length of the CDR3 is 15 residues. PCR primers comprised 60 Vbeta and 13 Jbeta primers. Repertoires were generated with immunoSEQ multiplex PCR, while TCRdb's copy carries only in-frame clones and drops some. Of around 160,000 clones in the sample, approximately 73% are singletons; the top ten hold approximately 1.6%. This clone was observed a single time. Its target is unknown. One end of the junction varies from germline; a read error may be responsible. Whole-study findings and limits: Later analysis associated a missense DCLRE1C variant with TCR beta V- and J-gene trimming. Roughly even sequencing depth across donors was the assumption behind the presence/absence analyses.

When sampled, the donors appeared nominally healthy, though they likely had unrecorded immune exposures. The genes are TRBV7-6 and TRBJ2-7; the match to TRBD2 covers 11 bases. This sequence was found in a woman between 18 and 29 years old in good health and CMV-seronegative. Sequenced sample: PBMCs. The DNA for the CDR3 is TGTGCCAGCAGCTTAGGGGGACTAGCGGCCTACGGGCAGTACTTC. Residues: CASSLGGLAAYGQYF.